A selection of T cell receptor beta chains follows, all from one sample in a study of blood T cell repertoires in COVID-19. TCRdb's copy holds only in-frame clones and misses some; the assay was immunoSEQ multiplex PCR. This table has around 470,000 clones, about 88% appearing once. The sample was peripheral blood. These receptors were taken from a man aged 18 to 29 with COVID-19, enrolled during active disease. Each CDR3 is given with its conserved first and last residue.

j_call	v_call	cdr3_length	cdr3_aa
TRBJ1-6	TRBV5-4	15	CASSLKAGVDSPLHF
TRBJ2-7	TRBV5-1	15	CASSLSGRALYEQYF
TRBJ1-1	TRBV5-4	13	CASRLTGRTEAFF
TRBJ2-1	TRBV12-3/TRBV12-4	13	CASSPRLAGEQFF
TRBJ2-5	TRBV3-1/TRBV3-2	12	CASSQMEETQYF
TRBJ1-2	TRBV5-1	14	CASSLEQGGYGYTF
TRBJ1-2	TRBV5-5	12	CASSVDRHGYTF
TRBJ1-1	TRBV14	13	CASSQLGSTEAFF
TRBJ1-1	TRBV19	14	CASRPLRDFNEAFF
TRBJ1-1	TRBV7-9	12	CASSLAGGEAFF
TRBJ1-6	TRBV5-6	15	CASSLGSPRNSPLHF
TRBJ2-3	TRBV7-8	17	CASRLYHGTSGTDTQYF
TRBJ2-5	TRBV7-3	17	CASSLGRGLAAKETQYF
TRBJ2-1	TRBV5-4	14	CASSSRDRDNEQFF
TRBJ1-1	TRBV19	13	CASGRQPNTEAFF
TRBJ2-2	TRBV19	14	CASSMGARGGELFF
TRBJ2-3	TRBV14	18	CASSQGRRQGPWADTQYF
TRBJ2-1	TRBV4-2	15	CASSQDKDSLREQFF
TRBJ2-3	TRBV5-1	16	CASSGGLADPTDTQYF
TRBJ2-3	TRBV5-4	18	CASSFYGTSGGSTDTQYF
TRBJ2-7	TRBV6-1	16	CASSDIGTPSSYEQYF
TRBJ2-1	TRBV5-6	16	CASSRMIGARYNEQFF
TRBJ2-7	TRBV13	15	CASSLVGQGASEQYF
TRBJ2-1	TRBV6-5	13	CASSYWREGRKFF
TRBJ2-1	TRBV6-6	13	CASSVRGYNEQFF
TRBJ2-2	TRBV5-1	16	CASSGTGGRNTGELFF
TRBJ1-1	TRBV5-1	12	CASSSSYTEAFF
TRBJ1-2	TRBV5-3	15	CARSHEESFNYGYTF
TRBJ2-7	TRBV5-1	14	CASSLAGGSYEQYF
TRBJ2-7	TRBV11-3	14	CASSFQTGNYEQYF
TRBJ2-5	TRBV2	12	CASKMALETQYF
TRBJ2-7	TRBV29-1	13	CSVARGSSYEQYF
TRBJ2-3	TRBV2	15	CASRRQGIDTDTQYF
TRBJ1-4	TRBV4-2	17	CASSQDRGTGPNEKLFF
TRBJ2-7	TRBV5-1	16	CASSFLTSGSSYEQYF
TRBJ2-1	TRBV5-6	15	CASSDGLPYYNERFF
TRBJ1-5	TRBV19	12	CASAQGDQPQHF
TRBJ2-5	TRBV24-1	12	CATSDPTGAQYF
TRBJ2-3	TRBV6-4	15	CASSPQPGYTDTQYF
TRBJ1-3	TRBV10-2	14	CASSPDTLGNTIYF
TRBJ1-3	TRBV11-3	15	CASSTRQGSGNTIYF
TRBJ2-7	TRBV21-1	14	CASSKVVSSYEQYF